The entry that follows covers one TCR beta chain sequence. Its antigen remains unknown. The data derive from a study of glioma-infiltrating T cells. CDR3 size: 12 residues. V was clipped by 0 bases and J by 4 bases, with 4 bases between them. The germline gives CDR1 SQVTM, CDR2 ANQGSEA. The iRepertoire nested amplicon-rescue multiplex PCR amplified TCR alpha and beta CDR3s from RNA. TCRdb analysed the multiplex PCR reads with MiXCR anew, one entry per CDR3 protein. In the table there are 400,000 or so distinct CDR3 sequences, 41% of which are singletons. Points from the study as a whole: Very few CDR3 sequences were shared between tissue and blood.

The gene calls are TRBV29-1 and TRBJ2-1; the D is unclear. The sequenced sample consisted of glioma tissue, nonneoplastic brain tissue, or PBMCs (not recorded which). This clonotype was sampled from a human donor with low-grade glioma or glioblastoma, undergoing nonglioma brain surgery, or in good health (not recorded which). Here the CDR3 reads CSVEELYNEQFF. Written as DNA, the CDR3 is TGCAGCGTTGAAGAATTGTACAATGAGCAGTTCTTC.